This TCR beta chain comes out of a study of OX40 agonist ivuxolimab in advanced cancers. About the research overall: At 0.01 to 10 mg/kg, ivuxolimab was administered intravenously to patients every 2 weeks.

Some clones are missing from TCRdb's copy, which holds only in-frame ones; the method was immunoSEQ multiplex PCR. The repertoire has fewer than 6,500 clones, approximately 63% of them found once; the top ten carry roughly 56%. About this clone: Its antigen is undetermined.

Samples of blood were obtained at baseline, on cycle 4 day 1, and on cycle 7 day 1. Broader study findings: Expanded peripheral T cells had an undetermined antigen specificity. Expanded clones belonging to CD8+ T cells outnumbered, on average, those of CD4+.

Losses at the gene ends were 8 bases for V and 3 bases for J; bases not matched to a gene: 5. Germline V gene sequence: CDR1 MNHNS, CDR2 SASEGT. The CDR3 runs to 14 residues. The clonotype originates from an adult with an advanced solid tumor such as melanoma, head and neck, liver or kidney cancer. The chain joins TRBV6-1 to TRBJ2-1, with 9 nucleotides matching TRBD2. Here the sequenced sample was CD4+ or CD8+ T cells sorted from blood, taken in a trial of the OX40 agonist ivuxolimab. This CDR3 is CASRRTSDYNEQFF. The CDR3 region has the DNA TGTGCCAGCCGGAGGACTAGCGACTACAATGAGCAGTTCTTC.